The following is a T cell receptor (beta chain) sequence with its context. The sample belongs to a study of control samples from healthy donors and cancer patients. There are 13 residues in the CDR3. The V segment lost 10 bases and the J segment 1 base; nucleotides outside the gene matches: 6. Per germline, CDR1 LNHDA and CDR2 SQIVND (reference sequence). This table comes from immunoSEQ multiplex PCR, and its TCRdb copy is limited to in-frame clones, with some not included. Of some 140,000 clones listed, roughly 94% were seen once; the top ten hold approximately 15%. The chain joins TRBV19 to TRBJ1-1, with 7 bases matching TRBD1. The sample taken for sequencing was PBMCs. This clonotype was sampled from a man between 60 and 75 years old with colorectal cancer. The CDR3 spells CATFNRGNTEAFF. The CDR3 nucleotides are TGTGCCACCTTCAACAGGGGGAACACTGAAGCTTTCTTT.